Listed below are T cell receptor beta chains from one sample, sequenced in a study of T cell repertoires and Cas9 in healthy adults. Data came from immunoSEQ multiplex PCR; TCRdb stores just in-frame clones and leaves some out. Here the sample spans tens of thousands of clones, about nine tenths being singletons. Sequencing used CD4+ effector T cells (CD127+, CD25-, CD137-, CD154-) from PBMCs; culture status not recorded. These receptors all stem from a human donor in good health. The CDR3 runs from the conserved cysteine through the conserved F or W. The D gene is left open where the match is weak. Part of the rows lack a size; the others show once, few, many or a class for expanded clones.

D	V	size	J	CDR3	DNA
NA	TRBV19	NA	TRBJ1-1	CASRNGYTEAFF	TGTGCCAGTAGGAACGGATACACTGAAGCTTTCTTT
TRBD1	TRBV7-9	NA	TRBJ2-4	CASSPKQGIGDIQYF	TGTGCCAGCAGCCCAAAACAGGGGATAGGTGACATTCAGTACTTC
TRBD2	TRBV19	NA	TRBJ2-1	CASSPLPTSAGGPNNEQFF	TGTGCCAGTAGTCCCCTTCCCACGTCGGCGGGAGGGCCGAACAATGAGCAGTTCTTC
NA	TRBV7-2	NA	TRBJ1-4	CASSLVGGTNEKLFF	TGTGCCAGCAGCTTAGTCGGGGGAACTAATGAAAAACTGTTTTTT
NA	TRBV5-1	NA	TRBJ1-2	CASSPDGSNYGYTF	TGCGCCAGCAGCCCGGACGGATCTAACTATGGCTACACCTTC
NA	TRBV5-1	once	TRBJ1-2	CASSHPSANYGYTF	TGCGCCAGCAGCCATCCGTCGGCTAACTATGGCTACACCTTC
NA	TRBV7-2	NA	TRBJ2-1	CASSLRGPMYNEQFF	TGTGCCAGCAGCTTACGGGGTCCCATGTACAATGAGCAGTTCTTC
NA	TRBV11-2	NA	TRBJ2-3	CASNEQGLSTDTQYF	TGTGCCAGCAACGAACAGGGATTGAGCACAGATACGCAGTATTTT
NA	TRBV7-6	NA	TRBJ2-7	CASSLTGQNPGEQYF	TGTGCCAGCAGCTTAACCGGACAGAACCCCGGCGAGCAGTACTTC
NA	TRBV6-5	NA	TRBJ1-4	CASSYGRGEKLFF	TGTGCCAGCAGTTACGGCAGGGGCGAAAAACTGTTTTTT
NA	TRBV4-3	NA	TRBJ2-1	CASSQDTSRNEQFF	TGCGCCAGCAGCCAAGATACTAGTAGGAATGAGCAGTTCTTC
NA	TRBV9	NA	TRBJ2-1	CASSEGLGAYNEQFF	TGTGCCAGCAGCGAGGGACTGGGGGCCTACAATGAGCAGTTCTTC
TRBD1	TRBV5-1	NA	TRBJ2-5	CASSYRTGMETQYF	TGCGCCAGCAGCTACAGGACAGGGATGGAGACCCAGTACTTC
NA	TRBV29-1	NA	TRBJ2-5	CSFEGAGQETQYF	TGCAGCTTCGAAGGGGCGGGACAAGAGACCCAGTACTTC
NA	TRBV5-1	once	TRBJ2-3	CASSWAGGTDTQYF	TGCGCCAGCAGCTGGGCCGGGGGCACAGATACGCAGTATTTT
NA	TRBV29-1	NA	TRBJ2-1	CSVVRDDTYNEQFF	TGCAGCGTTGTGCGGGACGATACTTACAATGAGCAGTTCTTC
TRBD2	TRBV7-2	few	TRBJ2-3	CASRLAGNTDTQYF	TGTGCCAGCAGGCTAGCGGGAAACACAGATACGCAGTATTTT
NA	TRBV28	NA	TRBJ2-3	CASRWGGRTDTQYF	TGTGCCAGCAGATGGGGCGGGCGCACAGATACGCAGTATTTT
NA	TRBV5-1	NA	TRBJ2-3	CASRAAFGTDTQYF	TGCGCCAGCAGAGCGGCTTTTGGCACAGATACGCAGTATTTT
NA	TRBV6-1	once	TRBJ1-2	CASPRTGFYGYTF	TGTGCCAGCCCCCGGACGGGTTTCTATGGCTACACCTTC
NA	TRBV18	NA	TRBJ1-5	CASSQGLQGNQPQHF	TGTGCCAGCTCACAGGGGCTACAGGGCAATCAGCCCCAGCATTTT
TRBD1	TRBV7-2	NA	TRBJ1-4	CASSSRTGTNEKLFF	TGTGCCAGCAGCTCCAGGACAGGAACTAATGAAAAACTGTTTTTT
TRBD2	TRBV19	NA	TRBJ2-3	CASSIGLAGPGTQYF	TGTGCCAGTAGTATAGGGCTAGCGGGACCAGGTACGCAGTATTTT
TRBD2	TRBV11-2	once	TRBJ2-7	CASSLLAGKHTGQYF	TGTGCCAGCAGCTTACTAGCGGGGAAGCATACGGGGCAGTACTTC
TRBD2	TRBV5-6	NA	TRBJ2-1	CASSLDPGLRNEQFF	TGTGCCAGCAGCTTGGATCCGGGACTACGTAATGAGCAGTTCTTC
TRBD2	TRBV5-4	NA	TRBJ2-3	CASSIGSGSSDTQYF	TGTGCCAGCAGCATCGGGAGCGGGAGCTCAGATACGCAGTATTTT
NA	TRBV7-2	NA	TRBJ1-6	CASSLLGTNNSPLHF	TGTGCCAGCAGCTTATTGGGGACCAATAATTCACCCCTCCACTTT
NA	TRBV7-2	NA	TRBJ1-2	CASSLNMRDDGYTF	TGTGCCAGCAGCTTAAATATGAGGGATGACGGCTACACCTTC
NA	TRBV7-3	NA	TRBJ2-1	CASSPGPFREQFF	TGTGCCAGCAGCCCTGGGCCCTTCAGGGAGCAGTTCTTC
NA	TRBV5-7	once	TRBJ2-2	CASSLSQSATGELFF	TGTGCCAGCAGCTTGTCACAGTCGGCGACCGGGGAGCTGTTTTTT
NA	TRBV10-3	NA	TRBJ2-7	CAIGRDQSYEQYF	TGTGCCATCGGACGGGACCAATCCTACGAGCAGTACTTC
NA	TRBV7-2	NA	TRBJ2-5	CASSAHLWGETQYF	TGTGCCAGCAGCGCCCACCTTTGGGGGGAGACCCAGTACTTC
NA	TRBV5-6	NA	TRBJ2-3	CASSPYILANTQYF	TGTGCCAGCAGCCCGTATATTCTAGCGAATACGCAGTATTTT
TRBD1	TRBV7-9	NA	TRBJ1-1	CASSHWTGGNTEAFF	TGTGCCAGCAGCCATTGGACAGGGGGTAACACTGAAGCTTTCTTT
NA	TRBV11-3	NA	TRBJ1-3	CASSLSTGNTIYF	TGTGCCAGCAGCTTGAGTACTGGAAACACCATATATTTT
NA	TRBV7-7	NA	TRBJ2-2	CASSLIANTGELFF	TGTGCCAGCAGCTTAATCGCTAACACCGGGGAGCTGTTTTTT
TRBD1	TRBV19	NA	TRBJ1-1	CASTLGTGVNTEAFF	TGTGCCAGTACCCTTGGGACAGGGGTGAACACTGAAGCTTTCTTT
NA	TRBV11-3	NA	TRBJ2-7	CASSGRVSYEQYF	TGTGCCAGCAGCGGCAGGGTCTCCTACGAGCAGTACTTC
NA	TRBV4-3	NA	TRBJ1-2	CASSQRTLYGYTF	TGCGCCAGCAGCCAACGGACCCTCTATGGCTACACCTTC
TRBD1	TRBV27	NA	TRBJ1-4	CASSWEGGLREKLFF	TGTGCCAGCAGTTGGGAAGGGGGCCTTCGGGAAAAACTGTTTTTT
NA	TRBV7-2	NA	TRBJ1-1	CASSLTRGTEAFF	TGTGCCAGCAGCTTGACGCGGGGCACTGAAGCTTTCTTT